A selection of T cell receptor beta chains follows, all from one sample in a study of blood T cell repertoires in COVID-19. TCRdb's copy holds only in-frame clones and misses some; the assay was immunoSEQ multiplex PCR. The sample lists some 250,000 clones, approximately 88% occurring once. The specimen sequenced was peripheral blood. All receptors derive from a human donor in a cohort sampled during active COVID-19. CDR3s include the opening cysteine and the closing phenylalanine or tryptophan. The D gene is left open where the match is weak. Only part of the rows carry a size: once, few, many, or a class if the clone is expanded.

V gene: TRBV23-1
clone size: -
J gene: TRBJ2-3
D gene: -
CDR3 protein: CASSHRGLDTQYF
CDR3 DNA: TGCGCCAGCAGTCACCGAGGGCTGGATACGCAGTATTTT

V gene: TRBV5-1
clone size: -
J gene: TRBJ1-1
D gene: -
CDR3 protein: CASSLNPSAAGSEAFF
CDR3 DNA: TGCGCCAGCAGCTTGAATCCCTCGGCCGCGGGATCTGAAGCTTTCTTT

V gene: TRBV4-3
clone size: -
J gene: TRBJ2-7
D gene: TRBD2
CDR3 protein: CASSQALGLGTYEQYF
CDR3 DNA: TGCGCCAGCAGCCAAGCTTTGGGACTAGGGACCTACGAGCAGTACTTC

V gene: TRBV4-3
clone size: -
J gene: TRBJ1-3
D gene: -
CDR3 protein: CASSQDHRAGNTIYF
CDR3 DNA: TGCGCCAGCAGCCAAGACCACAGAGCTGGAAACACCATATATTTT

V gene: TRBV5-4
clone size: few
J gene: TRBJ1-2
D gene: -
CDR3 protein: CASSWTANYGYTF
CDR3 DNA: TGTGCCAGCAGCTGGACAGCTAACTATGGCTACACCTTC

V gene: TRBV27
clone size: -
J gene: TRBJ1-2
D gene: -
CDR3 protein: CASSLNWARYGYTF
CDR3 DNA: TGTGCCAGCAGTTTAAATTGGGCTCGCTATGGCTACACCTTC

V gene: TRBV5-4
clone size: -
J gene: TRBJ1-2
D gene: TRBD1
CDR3 protein: CASSLSTGGINYGYTF
CDR3 DNA: TGTGCCAGCAGCCTCTCGACAGGGGGAATCAACTATGGCTACACCTTC

V gene: TRBV30
clone size: -
J gene: TRBJ2-7
D gene: -
CDR3 protein: CAWTRQVYSYEQYF
CDR3 DNA: TGTGCCTGGACTCGACAGGTATACTCCTACGAGCAGTACTTC

V gene: TRBV28
clone size: -
J gene: TRBJ2-7
D gene: -
CDR3 protein: CASGVLGRPTYEQYF
CDR3 DNA: TGTGCCAGTGGGGTTCTGGGGAGACCGACCTACGAGCAGTACTTC

V gene: TRBV4-3
clone size: -
J gene: TRBJ2-1
D gene: -
CDR3 protein: CASSQGPTLEGNEQFF
CDR3 DNA: TGCGCCAGCAGCCAAGGCCCCACTCTAGAGGGCAATGAGCAGTTCTTC

V gene: TRBV15
clone size: once
J gene: TRBJ2-2
D gene: -
CDR3 protein: CATSSLTLNPRPGELFF
CDR3 DNA: TGTGCCACCAGCAGTTTAACCTTGAATCCTAGACCCGGGGAGCTGTTTTTT

V gene: TRBV7-9
clone size: -
J gene: TRBJ2-1
D gene: TRBD2
CDR3 protein: CASSLKLVASGGADNEQFF
CDR3 DNA: TGTGCCAGCAGCTTAAAATTGGTTGCTAGCGGGGGGGCAGACAATGAGCAGTTCTTC

V gene: TRBV18
clone size: -
J gene: TRBJ1-4
D gene: -
CDR3 protein: CASSPGRENEKLFF
CDR3 DNA: TGTGCCAGCTCACCGGGAAGGGAGAATGAAAAACTGTTTTTT

V gene: TRBV30
clone size: -
J gene: TRBJ2-2
D gene: -
CDR3 protein: CAWSNYNTGELFF
CDR3 DNA: TGTGCCTGGTCCAACTACAACACCGGGGAGCTGTTTTTT

V gene: TRBV11-1
clone size: -
J gene: TRBJ1-1
D gene: -
CDR3 protein: CASSHPDTLNTEVFF
CDR3 DNA: TGTGCCAGCAGCCATCCCGACACCTTGAACACTGAAGTTTTCTTT

V gene: TRBV6-5
clone size: -
J gene: TRBJ1-1
D gene: -
CDR3 protein: CASSIAGRGTEAFF
CDR3 DNA: TGTGCCAGCAGTATCGCCGGGAGAGGGACTGAAGCTTTCTTT

V gene: TRBV7-9
clone size: -
J gene: TRBJ1-2
D gene: -
CDR3 protein: CASSLDFGIEDGYTF
CDR3 DNA: TGTGCCAGCAGCTTAGACTTCGGGATTGAGGATGGCTACACCTTC

V gene: TRBV6-2/TRBV6-3
clone size: -
J gene: TRBJ1-1
D gene: TRBD1
CDR3 protein: CASSYSRTGGNTEAFF
CDR3 DNA: TGTGCCAGCAGTTACTCCCGGACAGGGGGTAATACTGAAGCTTTCTTT

V gene: TRBV12-3/TRBV12-4
clone size: -
J gene: TRBJ1-1
D gene: -
CDR3 protein: CASSRGGNTEAFF
CDR3 DNA: TGTGCCAGCAGTCGCGGGGGGAACACTGAAGCTTTCTTT

V gene: TRBV30
clone size: -
J gene: TRBJ2-7
D gene: -
CDR3 protein: CAWRLGRSYEQYF
CDR3 DNA: TGTGCCTGGAGATTGGGGAGGTCCTACGAGCAGTACTTC